Listed here are 13 T cell receptor beta chains from one sample, sequenced in a study of cytomegalovirus exposure and HLA in healthy donors. In the PCR, 60 Vbeta and 13 Jbeta primers were used. Clones were sequenced by immunoSEQ multiplex PCR, and TCRdb holds only the in-frame ones, with some missing. Counted here are under 130,000 clones, about 80% occurring once; the ten biggest clones make up approximately 2%. The material sequenced was PBMCs. All receptors come from a man younger than 40 in good health and CMV-seronegative.

V and J are TRBV27 and TRBJ1-2; 7 nucleotides match TRBD1. With V trimmed by 6 bases and J by 2 bases, 15 bases remained unmatched. The CDR3 length is 17 residues. The V gene's germline CDR1 is MNHEY and CDR2 SMNVEV (reference sequence). In nucleotides, the CDR3 is TGTGCCAGCAGCCTTTTGGGGGACAGCCTTACGAACTATGGCTACACCTTC. Its protein is CASSLLGDSLTNYGYTF.

This clone has a handful of counts. The gene calls are TRBV29-1 and TRBJ2-5, with 7 nucleotides matching TRBD1. The germline gives CDR1 SQVTM, CDR2 ANQGSEA. The CDR3 runs to 14 residues. After removal of 3 bases from V and 2 bases from J, the junction contained 6 bases not matched to a gene. CDR3 protein: CSVEPRGKQETQYF. CDR3 DNA sequence: TGCAGCGTTGAGCCCAGGGGGAAACAAGAGACCCAGTACTTC.

The chain couples TRBV2 to TRBJ2-2; TRBD1 agrees at 11 bases. This CDR3 spans 14 amino acids. V shed 7 bases, J shed 4 bases, and the junction held 2 bases outside the gene matches. Germline-derived CDR1 and CDR2 are SNHLY and FYNNEI. The CDR3 nucleotides read TGTGCCAGCATCGGGACAGGGGGCACCGGGGAGCTGTTTTTT. Protein sequence: CASIGTGGTGELFF.

This clone showed up just a few times. The genes are TRBV7-2 and TRBJ1-2; D possibly corresponds to TRBD1 (5 bases). The germline V gene has CDR1 SGHTA and CDR2 FQGNSA. The CDR3 is 13 residues long. V lost 3 bases, J lost 0 bases, and 5 bases lay in between. The CDR3 here is CASSLTANYGYTF. DNA for the CDR3: TGTGCCAGCAGCTTGACAGCTAACTATGGCTACACCTTC.

This clone was observed a single time. This chain links TRBV6-6 with TRBJ1-5; TRBD1 is a possible D gene (5 bases). Deletions cut 3 bases from V and 5 bases from J, with 11 bases between. CDR3 length equals 14 residues. Germline V gene lookup returns CDR1 MNHNY and CDR2 SVGAGI (reference sequence). DNA for the CDR3: TGTGCCAGCAGTTATCGGGGGGTTCATCAGCCCCAGCATTTT. Protein: CASSYRGVHQPQHF.

The chain has TRBV5-4 and TRBJ1-2, with TRBD1 as a possible D gene (5 bases). Germline loops: CDR1 SGHNT, CDR2 YYREEE (reference sequence). This CDR3 comprises 14 residues. V was clipped by 0 bases and J by 3 bases, with 9 bases between them. The CDR3 coding sequence is TGTGCCAGCAGCTTGGAGGGCAGGGACTATGGCTACACCTTC. Protein sequence: CASSLEGRDYGYTF. Full variable domain (missing parts from reference TRBV5-4 and TRBJ1-2): ETGVTQSPTHLIKTRGQQVTLRCSSQSGHNTVSWYQQALGQGPQFIFQYYREEENGRGNFPPRFSGLQFPNYSSELNVNALELDDSALYLCASSLEGRDYGYTFGSGTRLTVV.

The chain links TRBV5-1 to TRBJ2-1, with a weak D call TRBD2 (5 bases). The V end was cut by 0 bases, the J end by 5 bases, with 12 bases between. CDR3 length: 15 residues. Germline CDR1 reads SGHRS; CDR2 reads YFSETQ. The CDR3 here is CASSLASGWNNEQFF. CDR3 in DNA: TGCGCCAGCAGCTTGGCCTCGGGATGGAACAATGAGCAGTTCTTC.

The sample holds a few counts of this clone. The chain uses TRBV7-9 and TRBJ1-1; the D is unclear. The CDR3 extends over 12 amino acids. CDR1 is SEHNR, CDR2 FQNEAQ, per germline (reference sequence). V dropped 5 bases and J dropped 6 bases, with 10 bases sitting between them. DNA for the CDR3: TGTGCCAGCAGCCCCGAGGGCGCTGAAGCTTTCTTT. Amino acid sequence: CASSPEGAEAFF.

This chain connects TRBV28 to TRBJ1-4; TRBD1 matches at 9 bases. CDR3 length: 12 amino acids. Germline V gene lookup returns CDR1 MDHEN and CDR2 SYDVKM. With 7 bases clipped from V and 14 bases from J, the junction kept 8 bases outside the gene matches. The CDR3 DNA reads as TGTGCCAGCACCCGACGAGGACAGGGGCTGTTTTTT. Its translation is CASTRRGQGLFF.

The V and J genes are TRBV10-3 and TRBJ1-4; D not resolved. Looked up from germline, CDR1 is ENHRY and CDR2 is SYGVKD. V was pared by 0 bases and J by 0 bases, with 8 bases between. CDR3 length: 16 residues. CDR3 protein: CAISESAVATNEKLFF. Here the CDR3 DNA reads TGTGCCATCAGTGAGTCGGCCGTTGCAACTAATGAAAAACTGTTTTTT.

J is TRBJ2-3 and V is TRBV4-3; 9 nucleotides match TRBD2. V lost 0 bases to trimming and J lost 2 bases; unmatched junction nucleotides: 3. The germline V gene encodes CDR1 LGHNA and CDR2 YSLEER. CDR3 length: 16 amino acids. The CDR3 nucleotides read TGCGCCAGCAGCCAAGATTGGACTAGCGCCACAGATACGCAGTATTTT. This sequence encodes CASSQDWTSATDTQYF.

This clone was counted only a few times. A read error may account for a junction end that differs from germline. The rearrangement joins TRBV7-9 to TRBJ1-5; D is unclear. The CDR3 runs to 12 residues. In germline, CDR1 is SEHNR, CDR2 FQNEAQ (reference sequence). CDR3 protein: CSSSLPEQPQHF. The CDR3 coding sequence is TGTTCCAGCAGCTTACCAGAACAGCCCCAGCATTTT. Full variable domain (outside the CDR3, taken from reference TRBV7-9 and TRBJ1-5): DTGVSQNPRHKITKRGQNVTFRCDPISEHNRLYWYRQTLGQGPEFLTYFQNEAQLEKSRLLSDRFSAERPKGSFSTLEIQRTEQGDSAMYLCSSSLPEQPQHFGDGTRLSIL.

This clone was counted only a few times. V is TRBV7-9 and J is TRBJ2-3, with D unclear. The ends were cut back, 5 bases at V and 4 bases at J, with 13 bases in the middle. Germline V CDR1 and CDR2: SEHNR, FQNEAQ (reference sequence). This CDR3 has 14 amino acids. The DNA for the CDR3 is TGTGCCAGCAGCCGGTCCGGTTCGGCAGATACGCAGTATTTT. Encoded protein: CASSRSGSADTQYF.